This T cell receptor (beta chain) was sequenced in a study of blood T cell repertoires in COVID-19. Profiled with immunoSEQ multiplex PCR; TCRdb holds only in-frame clones, not every one. The repertoire consists of more than 250,000 clones, with more than 85% occurring once and the leading ten covering less than 20%. This CDR3 is built from 14 residues. V trimming: 6 bases; J trimming: 6 bases; junction bases outside the gene matches: 3. Germline loops: CDR1 LGHDT, CDR2 YNNKEL (reference sequence). This sequence was found in a woman in her thirties who had recovered from COVID-19. The V call is TRBV3-1 (or the pseudogene TRBV3-2), the J call TRBJ1-5, with 12 nucleotides matching TRBD1. The sample taken for sequencing was PBMCs or T cells enriched from blood (not recorded which). The CDR3: CASRPGQGAQPQHF. The CDR3 bases are TGTGCCAGCAGACCGGGACAGGGGGCTCAGCCCCAGCATTTT.